This T cell receptor (beta chain) was obtained from a study of beta chain features in type 1 diabetes. The sample holds a few counts of this clone. The antigen is undetermined. The same CDR3 arises from other DNA sequences in this sample as well. Study-level findings and limits: Moderate but significant shortening of TCRB CDR3s was recorded in all four CD4+ subsets from Type 1 diabetes patients.

Germline V gene sequence: CDR1 DFQATT, CDR2 SNEGSKA (reference sequence). The CDR3 contains 11 residues. The entirety of the isolated RNA underwent reverse transcription, so expressed TCRB transcripts were sequenced. About 3.6 million reads on average were seen across naive, central memory and regulatory T cell samples. TCRdb's copy holds only in-frame clones and misses some; the assay was immunoSEQ multiplex PCR. The table records about 230,000 clones, about 9.3% of them present only once. All of the sorted populations showed purity greater than 98%. The sample comprised naive CD4+ T cells from blood. The chain couples TRBV20-1 to TRBJ2-1, with D tentatively TRBD2 (5 bases). The receptor's source is a young woman in good health. Written as DNA, the CDR3 is TGCAGCGCTTCCCGGGGCAATGAGCAGTTCTTC. This gives the protein CSASRGNEQFF.